The entry that follows covers one T cell receptor beta chain sequence. A junction boundary mismatches the germline segment, possibly from a read error. This record comes from a study of T cells in Graves' hyperthyroidism and ophthalmopathy. What was amplified from RNA transcripts were TCR beta CDR3 regions. The HTBI primer set was used in a first-round RT-PCR of the TCR CDR3. TCRdb reanalysed the multiplex PCR reads using MiXCR and keeps one entry per CDR3 protein. The sample includes about 600,000 distinct CDR3 sequences, more than 15% of them seen just once. Fresh peripheral blood, 10 ml, was the source of the PBMCs. CDR1 and CDR2 from the germline V gene are SGHRS and YFSETQ. This CDR3 has 15 amino acids.

The chain employs TRBV5-1 and TRBJ2-2, with a weak D call TRBD2 (5 bases). The source of this sequence is a woman between 40 and 50 years old with Graves' ophthalmopathy. The sample taken for sequencing was blood. The CDR3 sequence: CASSFDGVNTGELLF. In nucleotides, the CDR3 is TGCGCCAGCAGCTTCGACGGGGTGAACACCGGGGAGCTGCTTTTT.